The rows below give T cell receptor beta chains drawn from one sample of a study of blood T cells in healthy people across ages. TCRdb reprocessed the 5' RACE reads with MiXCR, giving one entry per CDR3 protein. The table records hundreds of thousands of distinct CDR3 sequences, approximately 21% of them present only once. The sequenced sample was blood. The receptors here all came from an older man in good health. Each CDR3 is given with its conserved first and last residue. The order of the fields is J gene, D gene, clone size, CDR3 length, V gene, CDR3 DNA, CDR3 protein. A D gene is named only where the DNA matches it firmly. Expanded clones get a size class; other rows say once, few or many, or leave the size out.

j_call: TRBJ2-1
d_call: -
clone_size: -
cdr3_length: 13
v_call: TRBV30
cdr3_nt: TGTGCCTGGAGTACTCAAGTTGGCAATGAGCAGTTCTTC
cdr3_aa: CAWSTQVGNEQFF

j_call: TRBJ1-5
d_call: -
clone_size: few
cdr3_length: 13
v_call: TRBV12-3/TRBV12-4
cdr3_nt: TGTGCCAGCAAGGCTGGCCAACTCCAGTCCCAGCATTTT
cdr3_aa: CASKAGQLQSQHF

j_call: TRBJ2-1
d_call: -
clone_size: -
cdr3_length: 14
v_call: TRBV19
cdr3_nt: TGTGCCAGTAGTAGCCACCCTACCTACAATGAGCAGTTCTTC
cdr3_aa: CASSSHPTYNEQFF

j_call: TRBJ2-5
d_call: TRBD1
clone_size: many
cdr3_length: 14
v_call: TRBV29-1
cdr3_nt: TGCAGCGTTCTCCTAGACAGGGCCACCGAGACCCAGTACTTC
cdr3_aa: CSVLLDRATETQYF

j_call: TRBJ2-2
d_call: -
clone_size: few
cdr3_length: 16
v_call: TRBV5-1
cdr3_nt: TGCGCCAGCAGCTTGGAAGGGACTCATAACACCGGGGAGCTGTTTTTT
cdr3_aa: CASSLEGTHNTGELFF

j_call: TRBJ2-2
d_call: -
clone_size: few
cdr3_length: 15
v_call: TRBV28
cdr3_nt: TGTGCCAGCAGTCCCCTCCCAGGGCCCACCGGGGAGCTGTTTTTT
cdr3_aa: CASSPLPGPTGELFF

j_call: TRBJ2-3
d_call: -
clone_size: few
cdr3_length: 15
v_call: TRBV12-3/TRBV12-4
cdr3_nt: TGTGCCAGCAGTTTGATGGGGGTTCGCACAGATACGCAGTATTTT
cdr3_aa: CASSLMGVRTDTQYF

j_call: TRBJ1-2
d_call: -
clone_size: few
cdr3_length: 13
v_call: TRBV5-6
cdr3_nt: TGTGCCAGCAGCTTGTCCAGGGGAAATGGCTACACCTTC
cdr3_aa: CASSLSRGNGYTF

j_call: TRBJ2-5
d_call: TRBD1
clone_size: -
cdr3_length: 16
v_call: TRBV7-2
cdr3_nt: TGTGCCAGCAGCTCCTACGGGACAGGGTTCAAAGAGACCCAGTACTTC
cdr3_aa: CASSSYGTGFKETQYF

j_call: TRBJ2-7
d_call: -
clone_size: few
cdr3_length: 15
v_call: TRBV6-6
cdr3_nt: TGTGCCAGCAAAGTGGGGTTTGGCTCACTCGACGAGCAGTACTTC
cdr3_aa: CASKVGFGSLDEQYF

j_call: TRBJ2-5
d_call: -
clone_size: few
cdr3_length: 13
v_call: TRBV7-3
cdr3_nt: TGTGCCAGCAGCTTAATCGACCAAGAGACCCAGTACTTC
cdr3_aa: CASSLIDQETQYF

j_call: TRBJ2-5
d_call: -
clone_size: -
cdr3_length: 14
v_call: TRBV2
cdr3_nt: TGTGCCAGCAGTTGGAGCGGCAACCAAGAGACCCAGTACTTC
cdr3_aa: CASSWSGNQETQYF

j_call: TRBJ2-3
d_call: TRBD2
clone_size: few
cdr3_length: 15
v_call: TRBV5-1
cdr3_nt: TGCGCCAGCAGCTTGGCTAGCGGGGTGACAGATACGCAGTATTTT
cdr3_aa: CASSLASGVTDTQYF

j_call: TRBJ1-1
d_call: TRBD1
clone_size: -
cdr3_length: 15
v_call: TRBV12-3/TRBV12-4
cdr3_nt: TGTGCCAGCAGACTCGGGACAGATCAGAACACTGAAGCTTTCTTT
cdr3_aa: CASRLGTDQNTEAFF

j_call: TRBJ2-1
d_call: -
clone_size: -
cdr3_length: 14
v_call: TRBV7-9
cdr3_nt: TGTGCCAGCAGCTTGAACGGGCAGAACAATGAGCAGTTCTTC
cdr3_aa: CASSLNGQNNEQFF

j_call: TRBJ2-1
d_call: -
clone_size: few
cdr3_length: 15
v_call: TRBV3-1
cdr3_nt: TGTGCCAGCAGCCAAGAACCGATCTCCTACAATGAGCAGTTCTTC
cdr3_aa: CASSQEPISYNEQFF

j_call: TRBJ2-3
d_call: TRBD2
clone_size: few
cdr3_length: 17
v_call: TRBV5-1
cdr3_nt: TGCGCCAGCAGCTTGAAAGGCCCTAGCGGTTACACAGATACGCAGTATTTT
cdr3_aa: CASSLKGPSGYTDTQYF

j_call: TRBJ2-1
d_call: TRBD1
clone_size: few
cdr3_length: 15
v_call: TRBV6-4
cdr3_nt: TGTGCCAGCAGTGACCCAAGGACAGGGAACAATGAGCAGTTCTTC
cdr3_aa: CASSDPRTGNNEQFF

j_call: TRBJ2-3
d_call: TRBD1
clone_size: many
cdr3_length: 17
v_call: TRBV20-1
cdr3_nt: TGCAGTGCTCCAAAGCCACCTTGGGGACAGGGAGGAGATACGCAGTATTTT
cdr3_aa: CSAPKPPWGQGGDTQYF

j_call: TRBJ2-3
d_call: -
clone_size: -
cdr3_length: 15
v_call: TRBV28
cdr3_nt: TGTGCCAGCAGTGGCCTTTGGACTAGCACAGATACGCAGTATTTT
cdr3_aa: CASSGLWTSTDTQYF

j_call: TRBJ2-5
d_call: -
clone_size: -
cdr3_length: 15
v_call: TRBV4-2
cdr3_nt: TGTGCCGGCAGCCAAGGCGGCAGGGTGGCGGAGACCCAGTACTTC
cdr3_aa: CAGSQGGRVAETQYF

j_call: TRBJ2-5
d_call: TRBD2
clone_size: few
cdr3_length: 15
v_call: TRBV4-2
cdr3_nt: TGTGCCAGCAGCCCCGGGACTAACCCCAGAGAGACCCAGTACTTC
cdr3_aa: CASSPGTNPRETQYF

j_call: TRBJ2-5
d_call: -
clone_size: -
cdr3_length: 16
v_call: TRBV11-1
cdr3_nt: TGTGCCAGCAGCAAATCCATTACAGATTTCCAAGAGACCCAGTACTTC
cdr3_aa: CASSKSITDFQETQYF

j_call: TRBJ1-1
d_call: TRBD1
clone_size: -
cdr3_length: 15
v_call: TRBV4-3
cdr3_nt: TGCGTCAGCAGCCAAGGGGACAGGGCGAGTACTGAAGCTTTCTTT
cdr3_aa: CVSSQGDRASTEAFF

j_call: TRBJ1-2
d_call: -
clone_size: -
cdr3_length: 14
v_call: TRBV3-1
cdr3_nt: TGTGCCAGCAGCCAAGTTTTACAGAACTATGGCTACACCTTC
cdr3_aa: CASSQVLQNYGYTF

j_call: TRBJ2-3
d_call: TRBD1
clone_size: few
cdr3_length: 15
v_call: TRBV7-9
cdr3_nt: TGTGCCAGCAGCCAGACAGGGCTGGAAACAGATACGCAGTATTTT
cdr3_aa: CASSQTGLETDTQYF

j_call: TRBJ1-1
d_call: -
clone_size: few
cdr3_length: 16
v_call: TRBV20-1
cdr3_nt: TGCAGTGCTAGAGATCGACAGAGGATTCAGAACACTGAAGCTTTCTTT
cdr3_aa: CSARDRQRIQNTEAFF

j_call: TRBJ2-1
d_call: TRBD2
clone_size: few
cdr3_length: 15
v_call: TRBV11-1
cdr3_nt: TGTGCCAGCAGCCCCGGGACTAGCGGCCAGAATGAGCAGTTCTTC
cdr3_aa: CASSPGTSGQNEQFF